The rows below give T cell receptor beta chains drawn from one sample of a study of blood T cell repertoires in COVID-19. The protocol was immunoSEQ multiplex PCR, while the TCRdb copy is restricted to in-frame clones and leaves out a portion. The data show roughly 260,000 clones, around nine tenths seen once. Specimen: peripheral blood. The source is a middle-aged woman who had recovered from COVID-19. CDR3s include the opening cysteine and the closing phenylalanine or tryptophan. The D gene is left open where the match is weak. Clone sizes are given selectively: once, few, many, or a class where the clone is expanded.

j_gene | abundance | v_gene | d_gene | CDR3aa | CDR3nt
TRBJ2-7 | . | TRBV5-4 | TRBD1 | CASSLDQGANEQYF | TGTGCCAGCAGCTTGGATCAGGGGGCGAATGAGCAGTACTTC
TRBJ1-2 | . | TRBV19 | . | CASSPMTGTKTNYGYTF | TGTGCCAGTAGTCCTATGACCGGGACTAAGACTAACTATGGCTACACCTTC
TRBJ1-2 | . | TRBV7-9 | TRBD1 | CASTSPGGVNYGYTF | TGTGCCAGCACCTCGCCAGGGGGAGTTAACTATGGCTACACCTTC
TRBJ1-1 | . | TRBV5-1 | . | CASSFQTERNTEAFF | TGCGCCAGCAGCTTTCAGACAGAAAGGAACACTGAAGCTTTCTTT
TRBJ2-1 | . | TRBV30 | TRBD2 | CAWSEPTSGGGNEQFF | TGTGCCTGGAGTGAACCGACTAGCGGGGGTGGCAATGAGCAGTTCTTC
TRBJ2-5 | . | TRBV10-3 | TRBD2 | CAISQASGGETQYF | TGTGCCATCAGTCAGGCTAGCGGGGGCGAGACCCAGTACTTC
TRBJ1-6 | . | TRBV7-3 | . | CASSLHPPSPTYNSPLHF | TGTGCCAGCAGTCTCCACCCCCCTAGCCCGACGTATAATTCACCCCTCCACTTT
TRBJ2-2 | . | TRBV6-2/TRBV6-3 | TRBD2 | CASSSARTSATTGELFF | TGTGCCAGCAGTTCCGCCCGGACTAGCGCCACGACCGGGGAGCTGTTTTTT
TRBJ2-4 | . | TRBV5-5 | TRBD1 | CASSSSGQELAKNIQYF | TGTGCCAGCAGCTCTTCCGGACAGGAACTAGCCAAAAACATTCAGTACTTC
TRBJ1-2 | . | TRBV10-3 | . | CAISVGTTDYGYTF | TGTGCCATCAGTGTTGGGACAACCGACTATGGCTACACCTTC
TRBJ2-2 | . | TRBV24-1 | TRBD1 | CATSDLDRATGELFF | TGTGCCACCAGTGATTTGGACAGGGCGACCGGGGAGCTGTTTTTT
TRBJ2-1 | . | TRBV13 | . | CASSPTSRNEQFF | TGTGCCAGCAGCCCAACTAGCCGCAATGAGCAGTTCTTC
TRBJ2-1 | few | TRBV7-2 | TRBD2 | CASSPGTSRFYNEQFF | TGTGCCAGCAGCCCCGGGACTAGCCGATTCTACAATGAGCAGTTCTTC
TRBJ2-6 | . | TRBV4-1 | TRBD1 | CASTQSAYRTGMGANVLTF | TGCGCCAGCACCCAAAGTGCGTACCGGACAGGGATGGGGGCCAACGTCCTGACTTTC
TRBJ2-7 | . | TRBV11-3 | TRBD2 | CASSSNAGEKVYEQYF | TGTGCCAGCAGCTCAAATGCGGGAGAAAAGGTCTACGAGCAGTACTTC
TRBJ2-5 | . | TRBV7-3 | TRBD2 | CASSPLAGVRETQYF | TGTGCCAGCAGCCCACTAGCGGGAGTTCGGGAGACCCAGTACTTC
TRBJ2-6 | . | TRBV7-2 | TRBD2 | CASSPGGGSGANVLTF | TGTGCCAGCAGCCCTGGGGGGGGTTCTGGGGCCAACGTCCTGACTTTC
TRBJ1-6 | . | TRBV28 | . | CASNTRDSYNSPLHF | TGTGCCAGCAATACACGGGACTCCTATAATTCACCCCTCCACTTT
TRBJ1-4 | . | TRBV28 | TRBD1 | CASSQRTGGLNEKLFF | TGTGCCAGCAGCCAAAGGACAGGGGGGCTGAATGAAAAACTGTTTTTT
TRBJ2-7 | . | TRBV18 | TRBD1 | CASSPDRGSYEQYF | TGTGCCAGCTCACCGGACAGGGGAAGCTACGAGCAGTACTTC
TRBJ1-2 | once | TRBV28 | . | CASNYRFGYTF | TGTGCCAGCAATTACAGGTTTGGCTACACCTTC
TRBJ2-5 | once | TRBV6-5 | TRBD1 | CASVGRQGARETQYF | TGTGCCAGCGTGGGGCGACAGGGGGCGCGGGAGACCCAGTACTTC
TRBJ2-5 | . | TRBV4-3 | TRBD2 | CASSQVGGIGETQYF | TGCGCCAGCAGCCAAGTGGGAGGGATTGGCGAGACCCAGTACTTC
TRBJ2-7 | . | TRBV24-1 | . | CATSDPSVSYEQYF | TGTGCCACCAGTGACCCTAGCGTCTCCTACGAGCAGTACTTC
TRBJ1-6 | . | TRBV27 | TRBD1 | CASSLTGVSPLHF | TGTGCCAGCAGTTTAACAGGGGTTTCACCCCTCCACTTT
TRBJ2-2 | . | TRBV15 | TRBD2 | CATSLQRGLAGRELFF | TGTGCCACCAGCCTACAGCGCGGACTAGCGGGAAGGGAGCTGTTTTTT
TRBJ2-5 | . | TRBV19 | . | CASSPGWETQYF | TGTGCCAGTAGCCCGGGGTGGGAGACCCAGTACTTC
TRBJ1-3 | . | TRBV2 | . | CASSGQFSGNTIYF | TGTGCCAGCAGTGGACAGTTTTCTGGAAACACCATATATTTT